These 19 T cell receptor beta chains originate from one sample sequenced in a study of T-cell memory formation after mild COVID-19. One entry per CDR3 protein, called by TCRdb with MiXCR from the 5' RACE reads. This table holds approximately 490,000 distinct CDR3 sequences, over 20% found once. Sequencing was done on a sample of PBMCs or a T cell subset sorted from them (not recorded which). The receptors here all came from an adult woman who had mild COVID-19 (a few samples of this study predate the infection). Cell type and time point are not known.

The chain couples TRBV29-1 to TRBJ1-1, with D perhaps TRBD1 (5 bases). The V gene lost 6 bases and the J gene lost 0 bases, with 20 bases spanning the gap. Germline V lookup: CDR1 SQVTM, CDR2 ANQGSEA. The CDR3 contains 16 residues. CDR3 sequence (DNA): TGCAGCGTGGACGAAGGGGCGGGGGATATGAACACTGAAGCTTTCTTT. The encoded protein is CSVDEGAGDMNTEAFF.

The V gene is TRBV24-1, the J gene TRBJ2-1; 10 bases are shared with TRBD2. CDR1 and CDR2 (germline): KGHDR, SFDVKD. The J segment lost 6 bases and the V segment lost 5 bases, leaving 6 bases of the junction unmatched. The CDR3 is 15 residues long. DNA for the CDR3: TGTGCCACCAGTGGGTCTAGCGGGAGTTCCAATGAGCAGTTCTTC. Its translation: CATSGSSGSSNEQFF.

This clonotype is a singleton in its sample. This chain uses TRBV7-2 with TRBJ1-1, with D hard to call. The V and J ends lost 1 base and 1 base respectively, with 7 bases between them. The CDR3 length is 14 residues. CDR1 and CDR2 from the germline V gene are SGHTA and FQGNSA. The DNA for the CDR3 is TGTGCCAGCAGCTTAGGTTACAAGAACACTGAAGCTTTCTTT. It translates to CASSLGYKNTEAFF.

This clonotype was observed at least ten times. Germline is not matched at one junction end, which may reflect a read error. The chain employs TRBV7-7 and TRBJ2-5; a possible D gene is TRBD1 (6 bases). The length of the CDR3 is 13 residues. Germline loops: CDR1 SSHAT, CDR2 FNYEAQ (reference sequence). CDR3 coding DNA: TGTGCTAGCAGCTTGGACAGTCAAGAGACCCAGTACTTC. It codes for CASSLDSQETQYF.

This clonotype was recorded a few times. The chain employs TRBV7-2 and TRBJ1-2; D gene unclear. V dropped 5 bases and J dropped 4 bases, with 17 bases sitting between them. CDR1 is SGHTA, CDR2 FQGNSA, per germline. The CDR3 is 15 amino acids. The CDR3 loop is CASSPRVQDLYGYTF. As DNA, the CDR3 is TGTGCCAGCAGCCCTCGGGTCCAAGACCTCTATGGCTACACCTTC.

This clonotype was recorded once. This chain uses TRBV4-3 with TRBJ2-3; a possible D gene is TRBD1 (5 bases). Trimming cost V 4 bases and J 4 bases, with 15 bases left between them. The germline gives CDR1 LGHNA, CDR2 YSLEER. This CDR3 has 15 residues. The CDR3, as DNA: TGCGCCAGCAGCCTCGACCGGCAGGGCCCAGATACGCAGTATTTT. Translated, it gives CASSLDRQGPDTQYF.

This chain uses TRBV9 with TRBJ1-3; 12 nucleotides line up with TRBD1. Germline lookup yields CDR1 SGDLS and CDR2 YYNGEE. This CDR3 has 15 amino acids. Trimming took 3 bases from V and 4 from J; bases not matched to a gene: 2. The CDR3 loop is CASSGGTGGGNTIYF. CDR3 sequence (DNA): TGTGCCAGCAGCGGCGGGACAGGGGGCGGAAACACCATATATTTT.

This clonotype has only a few counts. The V gene is TRBV5-1, the J gene TRBJ2-1; tentative D call: TRBD1 (6 bases). V was cut by 3 bases and J by 4 bases, with 17 bases left in between. This CDR3 has 16 residues. Germline CDR1 is SGHRS and CDR2 is YFSETQ. The DNA of the CDR3 is TGCGCCAGCAGCTACCAGACAGGCCGAGGATACAATGAGCAGTTCTTC. Translated, it gives CASSYQTGRGYNEQFF.

The V call is TRBV4-1, the J call TRBJ1-5; the match to TRBD1 covers 7 bases. The germline V gene encodes CDR1 MGHRA and CDR2 YSYEKL. The CDR3 totals 15 residues. V lost 2 bases, J lost 2 bases, and 3 bases stayed unmatched. CDR3 loop: CASSQTGQGNQPQHF. As DNA, the CDR3 is TGCGCCAGCAGCCAAACCGGACAGGGCAATCAGCCCCAGCATTTT.

The sample holds many counts of this clonotype. The rearrangement uses TRBV5-1 and TRBJ2-2; D is unclear. The CDR3 spans 15 residues. The V end was cut by 2 bases, the J end by 0 bases, with 8 bases between. CDR1 and CDR2 (germline): SGHRS, YFSETQ. Here the CDR3 reads CASSLSGANTGELFF. CDR3 coding DNA: TGCGCCAGCAGCTTAAGTGGGGCGAACACCGGGGAGCTGTTTTTT.

The chain couples TRBV6-4 to TRBJ2-2; 7 bases match TRBD1. CDR3 size: 15 residues. Germline V gives CDR1 MRHNA, CDR2 SNTAGT. J lost 7 bases, V lost 5 bases, and 10 bases had no gene match. The CDR3 here is CASSPHTGQHGELFF. DNA of the CDR3: TGTGCCAGCAGTCCACACACGGGACAGCACGGGGAGCTGTTTTTT.

This clonotype has a handful of counts. This sequence joins TRBV4-1 and TRBJ2-3, with TRBD2 matching 8 bases. Germline V gene lookup returns CDR1 MGHRA and CDR2 YSYEKL. The V and J ends lost 1 base and 7 bases, in that order; junction bases with no gene match: 7. The CDR3 contains 15 residues. The CDR3 coding sequence is TGCGCCAGCAGCCAAGGCGTCGGGGGGGCCCATACGCAGTATTTT. It encodes CASSQGVGGAHTQYF.

The chain links TRBV7-9 to TRBJ2-7, with TRBD2 matching over 9 bases. From germline, CDR1 is SEHNR and CDR2 FQNEAQ (reference sequence). V gave up 1 base and J gave up 7 bases; unmatched junction bases: 11. This CDR3 is 16 amino acids long. The CDR3 nucleotides are TGTGCCAGCAGCTTAGAGTCTAGCGGGACCCCTTGGGAGCAGTACTTC. It encodes CASSLESSGTPWEQYF. Full variable domain (remainder filled in from reference TRBV7-9 and TRBJ2-7): DTGVSQNPRHKITKRGQNVTFRCDPISEHNRLYWYRQTLGQGPEFLTYFQNEAQLEKSRLLSDRFSAERPKGSFSTLEIQRTEQGDSAMYLCASSLESSGTPWEQYFGPGTRLTVT.

This clonotype was seen only a few times. This chain links TRBV7-2 with TRBJ2-3, with D perhaps matching TRBD2 (6 bases). V was pared by 2 bases and J by 2 bases, with 11 bases between. The germline V gene has CDR1 SGHTA and CDR2 FQGNSA. The CDR3 covers 15 residues. The CDR3 bases are TGTGCCAGCAGCTTAACGGGGGTGCCCACAGATACGCAGTATTTT. Protein product: CASSLTGVPTDTQYF.

The gene calls are TRBV29-1 and TRBJ2-1; 8 nucleotides align to TRBD2. Trimming removed 5 bases from V and 5 bases from J; junction bases left unmatched: 11. CDR3 length equals 15 residues. The V gene's germline CDR1 is SQVTM and CDR2 ANQGSEA. CDR3 sequence reads: CSVRWGSGKNNEQFF. For the CDR3, the DNA is TGCAGCGTTAGGTGGGGTAGCGGGAAGAACAATGAGCAGTTCTTC.

V gene TRBV6-6 combines with J gene TRBJ2-5; TRBD1 might be the D (5 bases). The CDR3 runs 12 residues. V was clipped by 4 bases and J by 3 bases, with 6 bases between them. Germline V gene data show CDR1 as MNHNY and CDR2 as SVGAGI (reference sequence). The CDR3 is CASSLQEETQYF. DNA of the CDR3: TGTGCCAGCAGTTTACAGGAAGAGACCCAGTACTTC.

This clonotype is a singleton in its sample. The chain is built from TRBV20-1 and TRBJ1-5; D possibly corresponds to TRBD1 (5 bases). There are 12 residues in the CDR3. V was trimmed by 5 bases and J by 5 bases, leaving 10 bases between them. CDR1 and CDR2 (germline): DFQATT, SNEGSKA (reference sequence). The CDR3 loop reads CSAGRQYQPQHF. CDR3 nucleotides: TGCAGTGCTGGAAGACAGTATCAGCCCCAGCATTTT.

This rearrangement joins TRBV7-9 to TRBJ1-5; D possibly corresponds to TRBD1 (5 bases). The CDR3 spans 14 residues. The germline V and J ends were trimmed by 1 base and 3 bases, with 7 bases remaining between them. Germline assignment: CDR1 SEHNR and CDR2 FQNEAQ (reference sequence). CDR3 region: CASSLEDTNQPQHF. In nucleotides, the CDR3 is TGTGCCAGCAGCTTAGAGGACACCAATCAGCCCCAGCATTTT.

This clonotype was detected a few times. The V and J genes are TRBV30 and TRBJ2-1; 9 nucleotides agree with TRBD2. Germline V gene sequence: CDR1 GTSNPN, CDR2 SVGIG (reference sequence). This CDR3 is built from 13 residues. After removal of 2 bases from V and 4 bases from J, the junction contained 0 bases not matched to a gene. The CDR3 DNA is TGTGCCTGGAGTACTAGCGGGTACAATGAGCAGTTCTTC. Protein sequence: CAWSTSGYNEQFF.